This T cell receptor beta chain is from a study of graft-versus-host responses after intestinal transplantation. A remark on this clone: Antigen: not known.

Study-level points and caveats: Association was observed between peak circulating GvH clone levels and early post-transplant HvG declines.

Clones were sequenced by immunoSEQ multiplex PCR, and TCRdb holds only the in-frame ones, with some missing. This table holds 95,000 to 150,000 clones, approximately 92% found once. V shed 6 bases, J shed 0 bases, and the junction held 17 bases outside the gene matches. This CDR3 is built from 20 residues. Germline CDR1 is MNHEY and CDR2 is SMNVEV (reference sequence). The sequenced sample was unstimulated CD4+ T cells sorted from spleen or lymph node cells, obtained before intestinal transplant. V gene TRBV27 combines with J gene TRBJ1-2; 12 nucleotides agree with TRBD1. This receptor was identified in a human donor who received an intestinal transplant. For the CDR3, the DNA is TGTGCCAGCAGCTCCACGTCGTGGGGTGGGACAGGGGGCGCTAACTATGGCTACACCTTC. Translated, it gives CASSSTSWGGTGGANYGYTF.